The 20 T cell receptor beta chains below were found in one sample sequenced in a study of cytomegalovirus exposure and HLA in healthy donors. Use of 60 Vbeta and 13 Jbeta primers characterized the PCR. Method: immunoSEQ multiplex PCR; TCRdb's copy keeps in-frame clones and lacks some. Of about 220,000 clones listed, 65% to 85% are singletons. Sequencing used PBMCs. These receptors originate from a boy younger than 10 in good health and CMV-seronegative.

The gene calls are TRBV2 and TRBJ2-1; 7 positions agree with TRBD2. The trim removed 6 bases at V and 5 bases at J, leaving 7 bases unmatched. The CDR3 totals 14 residues. Germline assignment: CDR1 SNHLY and CDR2 FYNNEI. In nucleotides, the CDR3 is TGTGCCAGCAGGGATTTTGGGGGGGACAATGAGCAGTTCTTC. Translation: CASRDFGGDNEQFF.

The V and J genes are TRBV12-2 and TRBJ2-1; the table gives TRBD2 as D, unverified against the DNA. TRBV12-2 is a known pseudogene. This CDR3 contains 18 residues. CDR3 DNA: TGTGCAAGTCGCTTAGAGGGGCCCAGGGGGAAGCGGGAGTGGGAGCAGTTCTTC. Protein: CASRLEGPRGKREWEQFF.

The chain is built from TRBV6-5 and TRBJ2-1, with D possibly matching TRBD2 (6 bases). The length of the CDR3 is 15 residues. CDR1 and CDR2 from the germline V gene are MNHEY and SVGAGI. V was pared by 8 bases and J by 4 bases, with 18 bases between. CDR3 residues: CASGLSGELYNEQFF. CDR3 DNA sequence: TGTGCCAGCGGGTTATCGGGAGAACTTTACAATGAGCAGTTCTTC.

This chain joins TRBV5-5 and TRBJ2-3; 12 bases match TRBD2. CDR3 size: 17 residues. The V and J ends lost 1 base and 5 bases, in that order; junction bases with no gene match: 8. Germline assignment: CDR1 SGHKS and CDR2 YYEKEE (reference sequence). CDR3: CASSLKIGLAGRDTQYF. Written as DNA, the CDR3 is TGTGCCAGCAGCTTGAAAATAGGACTAGCGGGGAGAGATACGCAGTATTTT. The entire variable domain, with the rest obtained from reference TRBV5-5 and TRBJ2-3, is as follows: DAGVTQSPTHLIKTRGQQVTLRCSPISGHKSVSWYQQVLGQGPQFIFQYYEKEERGRGNFPDRFSARQFPNYSSELNVNALLLGDSALYLCASSLKIGLAGRDTQYFGPGTRLTVL.

The chain recombines TRBV15 with TRBJ1-5, with unresolved D. The CDR3 runs 18 residues. V lost 0 bases to trimming and J lost 0 bases, with 15 bases between them. Germline CDR1 LNHNV, CDR2 YYDKDF (reference sequence). CDR3 region: CATSRDVAAYYSNQPQHF. In nucleotides, the CDR3 is TGTGCCACCAGCAGAGATGTTGCAGCCTACTATAGCAATCAGCCCCAGCATTTT.

The V and J genes are TRBV6-5 and TRBJ2-4; 8 nucleotides align to TRBD2. The CDR3 spans 14 residues. V was clipped by 5 bases and J by 6 bases; unmatched bases: 6. CDR1 is MNHEY, CDR2 SVGAGI, per germline. The CDR3 region is CASSPRGGRNIQYF. CDR3 sequence (DNA): TGTGCCAGCAGTCCACGCGGGGGGCGAAACATTCAGTACTTC.

The chain couples TRBV18 to TRBJ2-7; the D is unclear. This CDR3 contains 13 residues. Trimming shortened V by 0 bases and J by 3 bases, and 6 bases separated the two germline ends. Germline V gene sequence: CDR1 KGHSH, CDR2 LQKENI. The CDR3 spells CASSPPGSYEQYF. The CDR3 bases are TGTGCCAGCTCACCACCGGGCAGCTACGAGCAGTACTTC.

The genes are TRBV5-8 and TRBJ2-7, with TRBD2 matching over 8 bases. Unmatched junction bases numbered 9, after V lost 4 bases and J lost 6 bases. CDR1 SGHTS and CDR2 YDEGEE come from the germline V gene. The CDR3 loop spans 14 amino acids. In DNA form, the CDR3 reads TGTGCCAGCAGCCGGAGCGGGAGTGGGGGCGAGCAGTACTTC. Its protein is CASSRSGSGGEQYF.

The chain couples TRBV7-2 to TRBJ2-2, with D possibly being TRBD1 (5 bases). The V end lost 7 bases, the J end lost 3 bases, and 6 bases lay between the germline ends. This CDR3 spans 12 amino acids. Looked up from germline, CDR1 is SGHTA and CDR2 is FQGNSA. The CDR3 DNA sequence: TGTGCCAGCAAAGGGGACACCGGGGAGCTGTTTTTT. The encoded protein is CASKGDTGELFF.

This clone has a handful of counts. The chain links TRBV14 to TRBJ1-2; D remains ambiguous. V was cut by 4 bases and J by 2 bases, with 14 bases left in between. The germline CDR1 and CDR2 sequences are SGHDN and FVKESK. CDR3 size: 15 residues. The CDR3 here is CASSPVGPRNYGYTF. The CDR3 DNA sequence: TGTGCCAGCAGCCCAGTGGGCCCGCGAAACTATGGCTACACCTTC.

This clone was seen once. V usage is TRBV6-1 and J usage is TRBJ2-5; 8 nucleotides align to TRBD1. V shed 2 bases, J shed 4 bases, and the junction held 6 bases outside the gene matches. Germline V lookup: CDR1 MNHNS, CDR2 SASEGT. The CDR3 runs to 15 residues. CDR3 loop: CASSETQGVGETQYF. Here the CDR3 DNA reads TGTGCCAGCAGTGAAACACAGGGGGTGGGAGAGACCCAGTACTTC.

The chain recombines TRBV19 with TRBJ1-2; TRBD1 agrees at 8 bases. Germline-derived CDR1 and CDR2 are LNHDA and SQIVND (reference sequence). Trimming took 4 bases from V and 5 from J; bases not matched to a gene: 6. The CDR3 consists of 14 residues. CDR3 sequence: CASSKDREAYGYTF. The CDR3 bases are TGTGCCAGTAGTAAGGACAGGGAGGCTTATGGCTACACCTTC.

This chain connects TRBV18 to TRBJ2-3, with a tentative D call TRBD2 (5 bases). Deletions cut 4 bases from V and 4 bases from J, with 6 bases between. CDR3 length: 12 residues. From germline, CDR1 is KGHSH and CDR2 LQKENI. The CDR3 reads CASSRESDTQYF. The CDR3 DNA reads TGTGCCAGCTCACGGGAGTCAGATACGCAGTATTTT.

V and J are TRBV7-9 and TRBJ1-1; the D gene is possibly TRBD1 (5 bases). Trimming removed 1 base at V and 7 bases at J, with 10 bases between. This CDR3 contains 13 residues. In germline, CDR1 is SEHNR, CDR2 FQNEAQ (reference sequence). In nucleotides, the CDR3 is TGTGCCAGCAGCTTAGTGACAGAACTTGAAGCTTTCTTT. It translates to CASSLVTELEAFF.

The chain uses TRBV10-3 and TRBJ2-5; 10 bases fit TRBD1. This CDR3 has 13 amino acids. J was trimmed by 5 bases and V by 6 bases; bases with no gene match: 3. The germline gives CDR1 ENHRY, CDR2 SYGVKD. The CDR3 is CAISAGQGETQYF. The CDR3 DNA follows: TGTGCCATCAGCGCGGGACAGGGGGAGACCCAGTACTTC.

This clone was observed once. V gene TRBV7-8 combines with J gene TRBJ2-2, with 12 nucleotides matching TRBD2. The CDR3 has 18 residues. CDR1 is SGHVS and CDR2 is FQNEAQ in the germline V gene. The ends lost 0 bases at V and 2 bases at J; junction bases unmatched: 4. As DNA, the CDR3 is TGTGCCAGCAGCTTAGCCCTAGGACTAGCGGGAAACACCGGGGAGCTGTTTTTT. This encodes CASSLALGLAGNTGELFF.

This clone was seen just once. The gene calls are TRBV27 and TRBJ1-1, with D unresolved. CDR3 length: 14 amino acids. Per the germline V gene, CDR1 is MNHEY and CDR2 is SMNVEV (reference sequence). V dropped 3 bases and J dropped 4 bases, with 12 bases sitting between them. CDR3 region: CASSFSGVGTEAFF. CDR3 nucleotides: TGTGCCAGCAGTTTCTCAGGTGTTGGCACTGAAGCTTTCTTT.

This clone came up once. The gene calls are TRBV5-5 and TRBJ2-5; D is unclear. V gave up 0 bases and J gave up 1 base, with 10 bases separating them. The germline CDR1 and CDR2 sequences are SGHKS and YYEKEE (reference sequence). The CDR3 sequence is 15 residues long. CDR3 protein: CASSLGGYTQETQYF. CDR3 sequence (DNA): TGTGCCAGCAGCTTGGGTGGTTACACCCAAGAGACCCAGTACTTC.

The gene calls are TRBV14 and TRBJ2-2; a possible D gene is TRBD2 (5 bases). The CDR3 is 14 residues long. The ends were cut back, 7 bases at V and 5 bases at J, with 14 bases in the middle. Germline V gene sequence: CDR1 SGHDN, CDR2 FVKESK. The CDR3 sequence: CASTRRGWTGELFF. DNA for the CDR3: TGTGCCAGCACCCGACGGGGATGGACCGGGGAGCTGTTTTTT.

The rearrangement links TRBV6-4 to TRBJ1-5, with D hard to call. CDR3 length: 14 amino acids. Germline-derived CDR1 and CDR2 are MRHNA and SNTAGT. V was shortened by 3 bases and J by 0 bases, with 6 bases between the two germline ends. The CDR3 loop is CASSDAYSNQPQHF. The CDR3 bases are TGTGCCAGCAGTGATGCGTATAGCAATCAGCCCCAGCATTTT.